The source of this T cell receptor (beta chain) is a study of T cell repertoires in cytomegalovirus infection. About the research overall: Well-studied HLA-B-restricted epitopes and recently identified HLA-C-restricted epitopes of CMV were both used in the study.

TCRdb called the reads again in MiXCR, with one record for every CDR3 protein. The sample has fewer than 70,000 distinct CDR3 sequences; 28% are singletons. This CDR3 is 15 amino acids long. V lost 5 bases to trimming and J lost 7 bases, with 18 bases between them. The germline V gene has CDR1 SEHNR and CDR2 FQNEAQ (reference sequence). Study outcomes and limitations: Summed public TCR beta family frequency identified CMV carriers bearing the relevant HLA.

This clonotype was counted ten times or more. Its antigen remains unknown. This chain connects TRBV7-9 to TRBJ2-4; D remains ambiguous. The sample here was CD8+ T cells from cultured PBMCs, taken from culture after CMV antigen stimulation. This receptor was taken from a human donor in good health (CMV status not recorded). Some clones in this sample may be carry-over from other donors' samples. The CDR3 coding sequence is TGTGCCAGCAGCCCATCTGAAGCTTCGCAGAACATTCAGTACTTC. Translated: CASSPSEASQNIQYF.